This passage covers 5 T cell receptor beta chains from one sample sequenced in a study of blood T cells in healthy people across ages. The authors ran a second PCR of about 7 to 11 cycles using a sample-barcoded 5' primer and a J-beta primer mix. TCRdb called the 5' RACE reads again in MiXCR, with one record for every CDR3 protein. The table shows 1.4 million to 1.5 million distinct CDR3 sequences, with roughly 40% occurring only once. The sequencing sample was made of blood. Source of these receptors: a woman aged 18 to 35 in good health.

The genes are TRBV9 and TRBJ2-5; D not certain. Trimming took 2 bases from V and 0 from J, leaving 5 bases between them. Germline V lookup: CDR1 SGDLS, CDR2 YYNGEE. The CDR3 has 13 amino acids. CDR3 sequence: CASSVRNQETQYF. The DNA for the CDR3 is TGTGCCAGCAGCGTGCGCAACCAAGAGACCCAGTACTTC.

The genes are TRBV2 and TRBJ1-6; D may be TRBD1 (5 bases). The CDR3 loop spans 16 amino acids. Germline CDR1 reads SNHLY; CDR2 reads FYNNEI. Deletions cut 3 bases from V and 1 base from J, with 10 bases between. For the CDR3, the DNA is TGTGCCAGCAGTGATCAGGGAAGTTCCTATAATTCACCCCTCCACTTT. This codes for CASSDQGSSYNSPLHF.

This clonotype was observed a few times. The chain employs TRBV4-2 and TRBJ1-2; the D gene is possibly TRBD1 (6 bases). Germline CDR1 is LGHNA and CDR2 is YNFKEQ. The length of the CDR3 is 15 residues. Trimming cost V 1 base and J 6 bases, with 15 bases left between them. This CDR3 reads CASSQGGQNHHGYTF. CDR3 DNA: TGTGCCAGCAGCCAAGGGGGACAAAATCACCATGGCTACACCTTC.

A single count supports this clonotype. CDR3 sequence reads: CSASGGSGVDSPLHF. In DNA, the CDR3 is TGCAGTGCTAGTGGGGGGAGCGGGGTAGATTCACCCCTCCACTTT. The V gene is TRBV20-1, the J gene TRBJ1-6; D is possibly TRBD1 (5 bases). The length of the CDR3 is 15 residues. Germline assignment: CDR1 DFQATT and CDR2 SNEGSKA (reference sequence). Trimming removed 3 bases from V and 8 bases from J, with 17 bases in between.

The chain is built from TRBV7-9 and TRBJ2-7; the match to TRBD1 covers 11 bases. Trimming removed 1 base from V and 7 bases from J; junction bases left unmatched: 9. The CDR3 runs to 16 residues. Germline assignment: CDR1 SEHNR and CDR2 FQNEAQ (reference sequence). The CDR3 nucleotides read TGTGCCAGCAGCTTAGAGGACAGGGGGCCAGAGGATGAGCAGTACTTC. Protein sequence: CASSLEDRGPEDEQYF.